These T cell receptor beta chains were read from a single sample in a study of cytomegalovirus exposure and HLA in healthy donors. TCRdb's table, derived via immunoSEQ multiplex PCR, lists solely in-frame clones and lacks some. Of 150,000 to 250,000 clones listed, 82% are singletons. Source material: PBMCs. All receptors derive from a woman between 50 and 59 years old in good health and CMV-seropositive. CDR3s include the opening cysteine and the closing phenylalanine or tryptophan. D genes are given only for firm matches. Where a row states a size, it is once, few, many or the class of an expanded clone; other rows omit it.

clone size	V gene	J gene	CDR3 length	D gene	CDR3 protein	CDR3 DNA
NA	TRBV28	TRBJ2-7	13	NA	CASSFSSHYEQYF	TGTGCCAGCAGTTTCAGTTCTCACTACGAGCAGTACTTC
NA	TRBV19	TRBJ2-5	13	TRBD2	CASRLAGVETQYF	TGTGCCAGTAGACTAGCGGGAGTGGAGACCCAGTACTTC
once	TRBV28	TRBJ1-6	15	NA	CASSLGGAVNSPLHF	TGTGCCAGCAGTCTCGGTGGAGCCGTTAATTCACCCCTCCACTTT
NA	TRBV19	TRBJ2-7	13	NA	CASSMVLSGEQYF	TGTGCCAGTAGCATGGTCCTTTCAGGCGAGCAGTACTTC
NA	TRBV10-3	TRBJ2-5	15	TRBD2	CAIRPSGGYQETQYF	TGTGCCATCAGGCCCAGCGGGGGGTACCAAGAGACCCAGTACTTC
NA	TRBV6-4	TRBJ2-7	18	TRBD2	CASRGNGTSGRKEREQYF	TGTGCCAGCCGCGGAAACGGGACTAGCGGGAGGAAGGAGAGGGAGCAGTACTTC
NA	TRBV28	TRBJ2-5	13	NA	CASSFQGRETQYF	TGTGCCAGCAGTTTTCAGGGGCGAGAGACCCAGTACTTC
few	TRBV30	TRBJ2-7	15	TRBD1	CAWTHGTGSSYEQYF	TGTGCCTGGACTCACGGGACAGGAAGCTCCTACGAGCAGTACTTC
NA	TRBV5-1	TRBJ2-1	13	NA	CASSLIPDNEQFF	TGCGCCAGCAGCTTGATCCCGGACAATGAGCAGTTCTTC
NA	TRBV10-3	TRBJ1-1	14	TRBD1	CAISEGTGGTEAFF	TGTGCCATCAGTGAGGGGACAGGGGGTACTGAAGCTTTCTTT
NA	TRBV5-1	TRBJ2-3	15	NA	CASSYQGAQSDTQYF	TGCGCCAGCAGCTACCAAGGGGCGCAGTCAGATACGCAGTATTTT
NA	TRBV6-6	TRBJ1-5	15	NA	CASRREGTSNQPQHF	TGTGCCAGTCGACGGGAAGGTACTAGCAATCAGCCCCAGCATTTT
NA	TRBV7-8	TRBJ2-1	16	NA	CASSFRTEPSYNEQFF	TGTGCCAGCAGCTTTCGGACAGAACCCTCCTACAATGAGCAGTTCTTC
once	TRBV5-1	TRBJ2-2	14	NA	CASSLYTNTGELFF	TGCGCCAGCAGCTTGTATACGAACACCGGGGAGCTGTTTTTT
NA	TRBV6-5	TRBJ2-5	14	NA	CASTSPDRGETQYF	TGTGCCAGCACCTCGCCCGACCGAGGAGAGACCCAGTACTTC
NA	TRBV5-1	TRBJ2-1	15	TRBD2	CASSSGLAANNEQFF	TGCGCCAGCAGCTCGGGACTAGCGGCCAACAATGAGCAGTTCTTC
NA	TRBV20-1	TRBJ2-5	11	NA	CSAEVGGTQYF	TGCAGTGCGGAGGTGGGGGGGACCCAGTACTTC
few	TRBV18	TRBJ2-7	14	TRBD1	CASSPGTGTYEQYF	TGTGCCAGCTCACCAGGGACAGGGACCTACGAGCAGTACTTC
NA	TRBV6-5	TRBJ1-4	14	NA	CASSPRYRNEKLFF	TGTGCCAGCAGTCCCCGATACAGAAATGAAAAACTGTTTTTT
NA	TRBV10-3	TRBJ1-3	16	TRBD1	CAISGGDRDSGNTIYF	TGTGCCATCAGTGGGGGGGACAGGGACTCTGGAAACACCATATATTTT
NA	TRBV7-9	TRBJ2-3	15	TRBD1	CASSQTGLSTDTQYF	TGTGCCAGCAGCCAGACAGGGCTAAGCACAGATACGCAGTATTTT
once	TRBV28	TRBJ2-5	13	TRBD1	CASSTGGPETQYF	TGTGCCAGCAGTACAGGGGGCCCAGAGACCCAGTACTTC
NA	TRBV10-2	TRBJ1-1	14	TRBD1	CASTLGTGGTEAFF	TGCGCCAGCACCTTGGGGACAGGGGGCACTGAAGCTTTCTTT
NA	TRBV19	TRBJ2-7	15	TRBD2	CASSMGLAYAEVQYF	TGTGCCAGTAGTATGGGACTAGCGTACGCCGAGGTGCAGTACTTC
NA	TRBV4-3	TRBJ2-7	15	TRBD2	CASSPSVGGTYEQYF	TGCGCCAGCAGCCCCTCTGTCGGGGGGACCTACGAGCAGTACTTC
NA	TRBV5-1	TRBJ1-1	13	TRBD1	CASSSQGDTEAFF	TGCGCCAGCAGCTCTCAGGGGGACACTGAAGCTTTCTTT
NA	TRBV18	TRBJ2-5	14	NA	CASSPPGASLAQYF	TGTGCCAGCTCACCACCGGGGGCAAGCCTGGCCCAGTACTTC
NA	TRBV5-6	TRBJ2-5	14	NA	CASSTWDIQETQYF	TGTGCCAGCAGCACCTGGGACATCCAAGAGACCCAGTACTTC
NA	TRBV7-2	TRBJ1-5	15	NA	CASSLNGRSNQPQHF	TGTGCCAGCAGCTTAAACGGCAGGAGCAATCAGCCCCAGCATTTT
NA	TRBV19	TRBJ2-5	13	TRBD1	CASSDSRGETQYF	TGTGCCAGTTCCGATAGCAGGGGGGAGACCCAGTACTTC
NA	TRBV6-6	TRBJ1-5	15	NA	CASRWTDTTNQPQHF	TGTGCCAGTAGATGGACAGATACCACCAATCAGCCCCAGCATTTT
NA	TRBV28	TRBJ1-4	15	TRBD1	CASSWQGGLKEKLFF	TGTGCCAGCAGTTGGCAGGGGGGATTAAAGGAAAAACTGTTTTTT
NA	TRBV19	TRBJ1-1	14	NA	CASSTRDIGTEAFF	TGTGCCAGTAGTACCCGGGACATAGGCACTGAAGCTTTCTTT
NA	TRBV5-6	TRBJ2-3	14	NA	CASSVDRATDTQYF	TGTGCCAGCAGCGTTGACAGAGCCACAGATACGCAGTATTTT
NA	TRBV29-1	TRBJ2-3	15	TRBD1	CSAIRDRDPLDTQYF	TGCAGCGCCATACGGGACAGGGATCCTTTAGATACGCAGTATTTT
NA	TRBV28	TRBJ1-1	13	NA	CASSLIQYTEAFF	TGTGCCAGCAGTTTAATACAGTACACTGAAGCTTTCTTT
NA	TRBV28	TRBJ1-2	11	NA	CASSPGYGYTF	TGTGCCAGCAGTCCAGGGTATGGCTACACCTTC
NA	TRBV6-5	TRBJ2-7	15	TRBD1	CASSYRGQPSHEQYF	TGTGCCAGCAGTTACCGGGGACAGCCTTCCCACGAGCAGTACTTC
NA	TRBV27	TRBJ2-1	14	NA	CASSLLAGNNEQFF	TGTGCCAGCAGTTTATTGGCGGGAAACAATGAGCAGTTCTTC
NA	TRBV19	TRBJ2-1	10	TRBD2	CASRGEAWFF	TGTGCCAGTCGGGGGGAAGCCTGGTTCTTC
NA	TRBV4-1	TRBJ2-2	18	TRBD2	CASSQGLAGGTSTFELFF	TGCGCCAGCAGCCAAGGACTAGCGGGAGGGACGTCCACCTTCGAGCTGTTTTTT
NA	TRBV5-4	TRBJ2-1	15	NA	CASSLDPLSYNEQFF	TGTGCCAGCAGCTTGGATCCACTCTCCTACAATGAGCAGTTCTTC
NA	TRBV18	TRBJ2-7	13	NA	CASSRGGTYEQYF	TGTGCCAGCTCAAGGGGGGGAACGTACGAGCAGTACTTC
NA	TRBV28	TRBJ2-6	16	NA	CASSSTPLSGANVLTF	TGTGCCAGCAGTTCTACTCCTCTCTCTGGGGCCAACGTCCTGACTTTC
NA	TRBV6-5	TRBJ2-2	14	TRBD1	CASFRQGGAGELFF	TGTGCCAGCTTTCGACAGGGGGGCGCCGGGGAGCTGTTTTTT
NA	TRBV19	TRBJ2-2	14	TRBD1	CASRRGQGAGELFF	TGTGCCAGTAGACGCGGACAGGGGGCCGGGGAGCTGTTTTTT
NA	TRBV5-6	TRBJ2-5	14	NA	CASSYLRGEETQYF	TGTGCCAGCAGCTATCTCAGGGGCGAAGAGACCCAGTACTTC
NA	TRBV4-1	TRBJ2-3	15	NA	CASSQFPVAADTQYF	TGCGCCAGCAGCCAGTTCCCGGTAGCGGCAGATACGCAGTATTTT
few	TRBV7-2	TRBJ2-7	14	TRBD2	CASSWTSGTYEQYF	TGTGCCAGCAGCTGGACTAGCGGGACCTACGAGCAGTACTTC
NA	TRBV30	TRBJ2-5	12	TRBD1	CALGQGQETQYF	TGTGCCTTAGGACAGGGGCAAGAGACCCAGTACTTC
NA	TRBV27	TRBJ2-1	14	TRBD1	CASSGQGTYNEQFF	TGTGCCAGCAGTGGACAGGGTACCTACAATGAGCAGTTCTTC
NA	TRBV28	TRBJ2-7	16	TRBD1	CASSHLDQLQGAEQYF	TGTGCCAGCAGTCATCTCGATCAATTACAGGGGGCCGAGCAGTACTTC
NA	TRBV11-2	TRBJ2-3	14	TRBD1	CASSWDRSADTQYF	TGTGCCAGCAGCTGGGACAGGAGCGCAGATACGCAGTATTTT
NA	TRBV5-6	TRBJ2-2	18	TRBD1	CASSLDLGTGANTGELFF	TGTGCCAGCAGCTTGGACCTAGGGACAGGGGCGAACACCGGGGAGCTGTTTTTT